This TCR beta chain came from a study of T cell responses to AZD1222 COVID-19 vaccine. Study-level points and caveats: Vaccination with two AZD1222 doses was followed by a rise in Spike-specific TCR breadth and depth. Among vaccine-associated CD4 TCRs, coverage spanned spike, with dominance at 160-218 and 743-854. The donor group comprised mostly white British people and more females; the analysis possibly underestimated clonal diversity. Repertoires were collected only later (after the peak T cell response had occurred).

Only in-frame clones appear in the TCRdb table, and some are missing; sequencing was by immunoSEQ multiplex PCR. The sample lists more than 140,000 clones, roughly 90% seen once, with about 3% in the top ten. In regard to this clone: Its specificity is not known.

The sequencing here drew on peripheral blood, taken on day 0 of AZD1222 vaccination. This receptor was taken from an adult in good health.

For the CDR3, the DNA is TGCGCCAGCAGCCTTATTGGGGGGATGGACAACAATGAGCAGTTCTTC. This encodes CASSLIGGMDNNEQFF. This chain links TRBV4-3 with TRBJ2-1; D might be TRBD2 (6 bases). The CDR3 length is 16 residues. V was cut by 4 bases and J by 5 bases, with 18 bases left in between. Germline CDR1 and CDR2: LGHNA and YSLEER.